The 28 T cell receptor beta chains reported below all come from one sample, sequenced in a study of identical twins. TCRdb processed the 5' RACE reads anew with MiXCR; each CDR3 protein has one entry. This sample has under 900,000 distinct CDR3 sequences, with about 20% found just once. This same sample was also part of a study on T cells expressing NK-cell markers.

Sequencing used PBMCs. All receptors come from a woman younger than 35 in good health.

This clonotype has more than one count but fewer than ten. V and J are TRBV20-1 and TRBJ2-7; no clear D. Germline V CDR1 and CDR2: DFQATT, SNEGSKA (reference sequence). Between the trimmed V and J ends, which lost 0 bases and 3 bases, there was a span of 9 bases. This CDR3 spans 13 amino acids. The CDR3 reads CSARDPTHYEQYF. DNA for the CDR3: TGCAGTGCTAGAGATCCGACCCACTACGAGCAGTACTTC.

Worth noting for this clonotype: This may stem from a read error, because a much larger clone lies one nucleotide away. V and J are TRBV5-6 and TRBJ2-5; tentative D call: TRBD1 (5 bases). Germline V gives CDR1 SGHDT, CDR2 YYEEEE. CDR3 length equals 13 residues. CDR3 sequence: CAGSNDRQETQYF. The CDR3 nucleotides are TGTGCCGGCAGCAATGACAGACAGGAGACCCAGTACTTC.

The chain employs TRBV2 and TRBJ2-6, with D tentatively TRBD1 (6 bases). Germline CDR1 reads SNHLY; CDR2 reads FYNNEI. The CDR3 extends over 16 amino acids. Deletions cut 4 bases from V and 2 bases from J, with 12 bases between. CDR3 residues: CASSGGHGTGANVLTF. CDR3 in DNA: TGTGCCAGCAGTGGGGGACATGGGACTGGGGCCAACGTCCTGACTTTC.

In this sample, this clonotype turned up a few times. This sequence joins TRBV6-5 and TRBJ2-7; 7 bases are shared with TRBD2. The germline V gene encodes CDR1 MNHEY and CDR2 SVGAGI. V lost 0 bases, J lost 9 bases, and 11 bases stayed unmatched. The CDR3 extends over 15 amino acids. CDR3 sequence reads: CASSYSTGGAAGQYF. The DNA for the CDR3 is TGTGCCAGCAGTTACTCGACGGGGGGTGCCGCCGGGCAGTACTTC.

J is TRBJ2-1 and V is TRBV4-3, with D perhaps TRBD1 (5 bases). The ends were cut back, 0 bases at V and 8 bases at J, with 14 bases in the middle. The length of the CDR3 is 15 residues. The V gene's germline CDR1 is LGHNA and CDR2 YSLEER. The CDR3 protein is CASSQDPSGKYEQFF. The CDR3 bases are TGCGCCAGCAGCCAAGATCCGTCAGGGAAATATGAGCAGTTCTTC.

This chain uses TRBV29-1 with TRBJ2-1, with 8 nucleotides matching TRBD2. Per the germline V gene, CDR1 is SQVTM and CDR2 is ANQGSEA. J gave up 0 bases and V 7 bases, and 5 bases lay outside the gene matches. The CDR3 totals 14 residues. The CDR3 spells CSGTTSGSYNEQFF. Written as DNA, the CDR3 is TGCAGCGGAACAACTAGCGGCTCCTACAATGAGCAGTTCTTC.

The chain employs TRBV6-1 and TRBJ2-3; 12 nucleotides align to TRBD1. Per germline, CDR1 MNHNS and CDR2 SASEGT. Germline trimming cut 8 bases from V and 4 bases from J; bases unmatched to any gene: 4. There are 14 residues in the CDR3. As DNA, the CDR3 is TGTGCCAGCGGGGGACAGGGGGCCCCAGATACGCAGTATTTT. Protein: CASGGQGAPDTQYF.

This chain joins TRBV18 and TRBJ2-7; 13 bases agree with TRBD2. Losses at the gene ends were 4 bases for V and 3 bases for J; bases not matched to a gene: 3. The CDR3 is made up of 15 amino acids. The germline V gene encodes CDR1 KGHSH and CDR2 LQKENI. The CDR3 is CASSRGLAGDYEQYF. The CDR3 nucleotides read TGTGCCAGCTCACGCGGACTAGCGGGGGACTACGAGCAGTACTTC. Full variable domain (outside the CDR3, taken from reference TRBV18 and TRBJ2-7): NAGVMQNPRHLVRRRGQEARLRCSPMKGHSHVYWYRQLPEEGLKFMVYLQKENIIDESGMPKERFSAEFPKEGPSILRIQQVVRGDSAAYFCASSRGLAGDYEQYFGPGTRLTVT.

This chain uses TRBV5-6 with TRBJ2-7; TRBD1 matches at 7 bases. CDR1 SGHDT and CDR2 YYEEEE come from the germline V gene. The CDR3 extends over 16 amino acids. V shed 1 base and J 0 bases; nucleotides not matched to a gene: 7. The CDR3 region has the DNA TGTGCCAGCAGCTTGTCCCTGGGACAGAGCTCCTACGAGCAGTACTTC. It encodes CASSLSLGQSSYEQYF.

The chain is built from TRBV20-1 and TRBJ2-1; 16 nucleotides agree with TRBD2. J gave up 7 bases and V 1 base, and 10 bases lay outside the gene matches. The CDR3 covers 18 residues. Germline V gene data show CDR1 as DFQATT and CDR2 as SNEGSKA (reference sequence). In DNA, the CDR3 is TGCAGTGCTAGAGGGGGGACTAGCGGGAGGGCCGATCTGAATGAGCAGTTCTTC. Protein sequence: CSARGGTSGRADLNEQFF.

This clonotype showed up just a few times. The V gene is TRBV5-4, the J gene TRBJ1-2; TRBD1 is a possible D gene (5 bases). The CDR3 loop spans 15 amino acids. Germline V gene data show CDR1 as SGHNT and CDR2 as YYREEE (reference sequence). V was clipped by 4 bases and J by 9 bases, with 22 bases between them. CDR3 sequence reads: CASSVDLRDPRSYTF. The CDR3 nucleotides read TGTGCCAGCAGCGTCGACCTCCGGGACCCTCGGAGCTACACCTTC.

V is TRBV11-2 and J is TRBJ2-3; D is unclear. This CDR3 has 12 amino acids. Germline V gives CDR1 SGHAT, CDR2 FQNNGV. Deletions cut 3 bases from V and 8 bases from J, with 9 bases between. The CDR3 DNA follows: TGTGCCAGCAGCTTTGCGCGTGGTACGCAGTATTTT. Amino acids: CASSFARGTQYF.

The V gene is TRBV27, the J gene TRBJ2-1; D unresolved. Trimming stripped 0 bases from V and 9 bases from J, with 6 bases between. CDR1 and CDR2 (germline): MNHEY, SMNVEV (reference sequence). The CDR3 has 12 residues. The chain's CDR3 is CASSLSGFEQFF. Here the CDR3 DNA reads TGTGCCAGCAGTTTATCAGGTTTTGAGCAGTTCTTC.

This clonotype was seen more than once but under ten times. The CDR3: CASSLRRADEQYF. For the CDR3, the DNA is TGTGCCAGCAGTTTAAGAAGGGCAGACGAGCAGTACTTC. The rearrangement links TRBV27 to TRBJ2-7; D is ambiguous. The V end lost 2 bases, the J end lost 5 bases, and 10 bases lay between the germline ends. The CDR3 length is 13 residues. Germline V lookup: CDR1 MNHEY, CDR2 SMNVEV (reference sequence).

The genes are TRBV20-1 and TRBJ1-6; D call uncertain. The CDR3 sequence is 13 residues long. The germline gives CDR1 DFQATT, CDR2 SNEGSKA (reference sequence). Trimming removed 8 bases at V and 6 bases at J, with 14 bases between. CDR3: CSLSREINSPLHF. For the CDR3, the DNA is TGCAGTCTAAGCCGGGAAATTAATTCACCCCTCCACTTT.

This chain joins TRBV6-2 or TRBV6-3 and TRBJ1-4, with D perhaps TRBD1 (5 bases). Trimming took 1 base from V and 5 from J, leaving 5 bases between them. Germline V gene data show CDR1 as MNHEY and CDR2 as SVGEGT. The CDR3 covers 13 residues. CDR3 in DNA: TGTGCCAGCAGTTACTGGACAAATGAAAAACTGTTTTTT. Protein product: CASSYWTNEKLFF.

The chain combines TRBV7-2 with TRBJ2-7; D remains ambiguous. In germline, CDR1 is SGHTA, CDR2 FQGNSA. V was trimmed by 5 bases and J by 2 bases, leaving 10 bases between them. The CDR3 has 13 residues. Written as DNA, the CDR3 is TGTGCCAGCAGCCCCTTAGGAGCCTACGAGCAGTACTTC. Protein: CASSPLGAYEQYF.

This chain connects TRBV20-1 to TRBJ1-5; D is uncertain. Germline values: CDR1 DFQATT, CDR2 SNEGSKA (reference sequence). V was trimmed by 3 bases and J by 1 base, leaving 16 bases between them. The CDR3 contains 16 residues. CDR3 in amino acids: CSASGWGGGSNQPQHF. CDR3 nucleotide sequence: TGCAGTGCTAGCGGTTGGGGTGGCGGGAGCAATCAGCCCCAGCATTTT.

J is TRBJ2-3 and V is TRBV11-2; 7 bases map to TRBD1. Germline CDR1 SGHAT, CDR2 FQNNGV. The CDR3 sequence is 16 residues long. With 5 bases clipped from V and 1 base from J, the junction kept 9 bases outside the gene matches. The CDR3 nucleotides read TGTGCCAGCAGCCGGCGAACAGGGGATCGCACAGATACGCAGTATTTT. Residues: CASSRRTGDRTDTQYF.

V is TRBV6-2 or TRBV6-3 and J is TRBJ1-1; 11 nucleotides agree with TRBD1. Germline V lookup: CDR1 MNHEY, CDR2 SVGEGT. V lost 4 bases to trimming and J lost 7 bases; unmatched junction nucleotides: 8. The CDR3 length is 15 residues. The CDR3 DNA reads as TGTGCCAGCAGTTCCACGGACAGGGGGCGATTTGAAGCTTTCTTT. Translating gives CASSSTDRGRFEAFF.

The J gene is TRBJ2-1, the V gene TRBV12-3 or TRBV12-4, with 11 bases that match TRBD2. J was trimmed by 6 bases and V by 3 bases; bases with no gene match: 7. The CDR3 spans 16 residues. This chain's CDR3 is CASSFGTSGDGNEQFF. DNA of the CDR3: TGTGCCAGCAGTTTCGGGACTAGCGGTGATGGCAATGAGCAGTTCTTC.

For the CDR3, the DNA is TGCAGCGTTGGGGACAGGGTGGAGACCCAGTACTTC. Protein product: CSVGDRVETQYF. This chain uses TRBV29-1 with TRBJ2-5; 9 bases line up with TRBD1. CDR1 and CDR2 (germline): SQVTM, ANQGSEA. The CDR3 is made up of 12 amino acids. The V gene end was trimmed by 4 bases and the J gene end by 5 bases; junction bases not matched to a gene: 2.

This clonotype was counted only a few times. The chain uses TRBV20-1 and TRBJ2-7, with 8 bases lining up with TRBD2. The germline V gene encodes CDR1 DFQATT and CDR2 SNEGSKA (reference sequence). V lost 6 bases to trimming and J lost 5 bases; unmatched junction nucleotides: 3. This CDR3 is built from 11 residues. The CDR3 nucleotides read TGCAGTGCGGGGCGGGGGGACGAGCAGTACTTC. Its translation: CSAGRGDEQYF.

This sequence joins TRBV7-9 and TRBJ2-7; the D gene is possibly TRBD2 (6 bases). Per germline, CDR1 SEHNR and CDR2 FQNEAQ (reference sequence). CDR3 length: 16 amino acids. Trimming left V 0 bases short and J 7 bases short, with 19 bases between. The CDR3 DNA sequence: TGTGCCAGCAGCTTAGCGCTCGGGGGTCCTCGGGTGGAGCAGTACTTC. Translation gives CASSLALGGPRVEQYF.

This clonotype was seen a few times. The chain couples TRBV11-2 to TRBJ2-1; TRBD1 might be the D (6 bases). This CDR3 contains 16 residues. Trimming removed 5 bases at V and 2 bases at J, with 16 bases between. Germline V lookup: CDR1 SGHAT, CDR2 FQNNGV. The CDR3 is CASSPVRGQAYNEQFF. As DNA, the CDR3 is TGTGCCAGCAGCCCCGTTAGGGGACAAGCCTACAATGAGCAGTTCTTC.

This clonotype was found a few times. V gene TRBV5-1 combines with J gene TRBJ1-6, with no clear D. Trimming took off 1 base at V and 11 bases at J, with 16 bases between the two ends. The CDR3 loop spans 15 amino acids. The germline CDR1 and CDR2 sequences are SGHRS and YFSETQ. CDR3 region: CASSLFLPFETPLHF. In DNA form, the CDR3 reads TGCGCCAGCAGCTTGTTCCTGCCCTTCGAGACACCCCTCCACTTT.

This clonotype was counted a few times. V gene TRBV10-3 combines with J gene TRBJ2-1, with 7 bases identical to TRBD2. V dropped 4 bases and J dropped 9; count of bases not matched to a gene: 3. The CDR3 contains 12 residues. Germline-derived CDR1 and CDR2 are ENHRY and SYGVKD. The CDR3 sequence: CAISGLAGEQFF. CDR3 nucleotides: TGTGCCATCAGTGGACTAGCTGGTGAGCAGTTCTTC.

CDR3 amino acids: CASSNLLAGTTDTQYF. The CDR3 DNA follows: TGTGCCAGCAGCAATCTACTAGCGGGGACGACAGATACGCAGTATTTT. The chain joins TRBV11-2 to TRBJ2-3, with 10 bases aligning to TRBD2. V lost 5 bases and J lost 3; bases outside the gene matches: 8. The CDR3 has 16 residues. CDR1 and CDR2 (germline): SGHAT, FQNNGV.